The source of this TCR beta chain is a study of CDR3 diversity in severe acne. CDR1 SGHRS and CDR2 YFSETQ come from the germline V gene. V was clipped by 3 bases and J by 3 bases; unmatched bases: 5. CDR3 length: 16 residues. In TCRdb, the PCR reads were re-called with MiXCR into one record per CDR3 protein. Among almost 85,000 distinct CDR3 sequences listed, about 54% were seen once. The V gene is TRBV5-1, the J gene TRBJ2-1; 11 bases agree with TRBD2. Sequencing input: blood. This TCR derives from a male donor in good health, without acne. CDR3 nucleotide sequence: TGCGCCAGCAGCTACGGGACTAGCGGATTCTACAATGAGCAGTTCTTC. Its protein product is CASSYGTSGFYNEQFF.